The entry that follows covers one T cell receptor beta chain sequence. Its antigen remains unidentified. This entry comes from a study of T cell responses to AZD1222 COVID-19 vaccine. Whole-study findings and limits: Nearly half of the spike-specific TCRs reportedly recognize variant regions that carry no mutations. Donors, mostly white British, included more females; clonal diversity was possibly underestimated.

The study pooled second doses at about 4 or about 12 weeks. Trimming shortened V by 1 base and J by 8 bases, and 17 bases separated the two germline ends. This CDR3 has 15 amino acids. Germline V gives CDR1 LGHDT, CDR2 YNNKEL (reference sequence). Some clones are missing from TCRdb's copy, which holds only in-frame ones; the method was immunoSEQ multiplex PCR. Here the sample spans 150,000 to 200,000 clones, 70% to 90% being singletons. The sample was peripheral blood, taken 28 days after the second AZD1222 dose. This receptor was obtained from an adult who received the AZD1222 COVID-19 vaccine. The chain has TRBV3-1 (or the pseudogene TRBV3-2) and TRBJ1-1; maybe TRBD1 (6 bases). The CDR3 nucleotides are TGTGCCAGCAGCCAAGGGGGGGCCCTAGGGGAGGAAGCTTTCTTT. Amino acid sequence: CASSQGGALGEEAFF.